Listed here are 3 T cell receptor beta chains from one sample, sequenced in a study of PD-L1 blockade in urothelial cancer. Assay used: immunoSEQ multiplex PCR; TCRdb lists only in-frame clones, some missing. The table records roughly 50,000 clones, roughly 80% of them present only once. The time point is: peripheral blood 6 weeks after treatment start. Source: PBMCs, taken around atezolizumab (anti-PD-L1) treatment. These receptors originate from a man aged 65 to 85 with urothelial cancer.

This chain joins TRBV19 and TRBJ2-7; tentatively, D is TRBD2 (6 bases). The CDR3 contains 15 residues. Trimming removed 6 bases from V and 6 bases from J, with 21 bases in between. Germline assignment: CDR1 LNHDA and CDR2 SQIVND (reference sequence). The CDR3 protein is CASRYTGTPISEQYF. CDR3 DNA: TGTGCCAGTAGGTACACCGGGACTCCCATCTCCGAGCAGTACTTC.

The gene calls are TRBV19 and TRBJ2-7, with 7 nucleotides matching TRBD1. Germline values: CDR1 LNHDA, CDR2 SQIVND (reference sequence). V shed 5 bases and J 0 bases; nucleotides not matched to a gene: 4. The CDR3 consists of 14 residues. CDR3 bases: TGTGCCAGTAGTGGGACAGCGATCTCCTACGAGCAGTACTTC. Translation gives CASSGTAISYEQYF.

This sequence joins TRBV11-2 and TRBJ2-5; the match to TRBD2 covers 9 bases. Germline lookup yields CDR1 SGHAT and CDR2 FQNNGV. The ends lost 4 bases at V and 0 bases at J; junction bases unmatched: 9. The CDR3 extends over 17 amino acids. Here the CDR3 reads CASSSLRGRGNQETQYF. CDR3 in DNA: TGTGCCAGCAGCTCCCTCCGCGGGAGGGGGAACCAAGAGACCCAGTACTTC.